This paragraph covers one TCR beta chain sequence. No antigen is known for it. The data derive from a study of CD4+ T cells in melanoma. Method: immunoSEQ multiplex PCR; TCRdb's copy keeps in-frame clones and lacks some. The sample has roughly 13,000 clones, 65% to 80% seen once. Study findings and constraints: In melanoma, neoantigen-specific CD4+ T cells reportedly differed in differentiation state. A reported correlation linked neoantigen-specific CD4+ T cells to CD8+, macrophage and B cell function.

Germline lookup yields CDR1 WSHSY and CDR2 SAAADI. The CDR3 contains 13 residues. V lost 6 bases to trimming and J lost 3 bases, with 12 bases between them. Sequenced material: cells from a culture (not recorded whether cultured in vitro). This chain links TRBV10-2 with TRBJ2-7; the D call may be TRBD1 or TRBD2 (5 bases each). This sequence originates from a human donor with melanoma. CDR3 DNA sequence: TGCGCCAGCAGGGGGGACGGAGGCTACGAGCAGTACTTC. Its translation: CASRGDGGYEQYF.